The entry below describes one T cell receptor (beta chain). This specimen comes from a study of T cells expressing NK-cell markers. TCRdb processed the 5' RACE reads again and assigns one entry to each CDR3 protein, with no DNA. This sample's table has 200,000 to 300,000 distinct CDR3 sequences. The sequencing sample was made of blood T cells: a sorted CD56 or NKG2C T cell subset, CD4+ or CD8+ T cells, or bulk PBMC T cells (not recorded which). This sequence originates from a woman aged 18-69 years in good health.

The CDR3 here is CASSPGAVMNTEAFF. The chain combines TRBV4-2 with TRBJ1-1; TCRdb's D gene call, TRBD1, goes unchecked for lack of DNA. Germline-derived CDR1 and CDR2 are LGHNA and YNFKEQ. The CDR3 is 15 residues long.